This entry lists 18 T cell receptor beta chains sequenced from one sample in a study of CD8 T cells in ankylosing spondylitis. A single record per CDR3 protein comes from TCRdb applying MiXCR to the 5' RACE reads. The sample consists of under 300,000 distinct CDR3 sequences, around 10% of them appearing once. Input material: blood, either unsorted or a sorted T cell fraction (not recorded which). The source of these receptors is a male donor with ankylosing spondylitis or in good health (not recorded which).

This chain uses TRBV5-1 with TRBJ2-1, with 13 positions matching TRBD2. CDR1 SGHRS and CDR2 YFSETQ come from the germline V gene. V lost 5 bases, J lost 12 bases, and 11 bases stayed unmatched. The CDR3 spans 15 residues. The CDR3 reads CASRSGTSGTQAQFF. The CDR3 DNA follows: TGCGCCAGCAGATCCGGGACTAGCGGGACGCAGGCGCAGTTCTTC.

V gene TRBV2 combines with J gene TRBJ1-1, with D perhaps TRBD1 (5 bases). The CDR3 spans 13 residues. Trimming took 7 bases from V and 4 from J, leaving 13 bases between them. CDR1 is SNHLY, CDR2 FYNNEI, per germline. DNA for the CDR3: TGTGCCAGCACCATGTGGGGGGGCACTGAAGCTTTCTTT. It codes for CASTMWGGTEAFF.

This clonotype was detected many times. The rearrangement joins TRBV20-1 to TRBJ2-7, with unresolved D. The length of the CDR3 is 11 residues. Trimming pared 1 base from V and 2 bases from J, leaving 3 bases between. CDR1 is DFQATT, CDR2 SNEGSKA, per germline (reference sequence). Here the CDR3 reads CSARGPYEQYF. CDR3 sequence (DNA): TGCAGTGCTAGAGGACCCTACGAGCAGTACTTC.

Only a few counts were recorded for this clonotype. V usage is TRBV29-1 and J usage is TRBJ2-3; D is undetermined. CDR1 SQVTM and CDR2 ANQGSEA come from the germline V gene. V was clipped by 6 bases and J by 0 bases, with 10 bases between them. CDR3 length: 13 residues. CDR3 loop: CSVRPVSTDTQYF. CDR3 nucleotides: TGCAGCGTCCGACCCGTCAGCACAGATACGCAGTATTTT.

This clonotype was seen many times. The J gene is TRBJ2-6, the V gene TRBV29-1; the D is unclear. Trimming removed 5 bases from V and 0 bases from J, with 5 bases in between. The CDR3 totals 13 residues. Germline V gene data show CDR1 as SQVTM and CDR2 as ANQGSEA. CDR3 amino acids: CSVQSSGANVLTF. The CDR3 region has the DNA TGCAGCGTTCAGAGCTCTGGGGCCAACGTCCTGACTTTC.

The V call is TRBV9, the J call TRBJ2-2, with 9 bases identical to TRBD1. Germline CDR1 reads SGDLS; CDR2 reads YYNGEE. The CDR3 runs 16 residues. Losses at the gene ends were 0 bases for V and 4 bases for J; bases not matched to a gene: 4. In DNA, the CDR3 is TGTGCCAGCAGCGTAGGTGGACAGGGGATCACCGGGGAGCTGTTTTTT. It specifies CASSVGGQGITGELFF.

This clonotype has ten or more counts. The chain has TRBV11-1 and TRBJ2-7, with 8 bases lining up with TRBD1. Germline CDR1 reads SGHAT; CDR2 reads FQDESV (reference sequence). This CDR3 comprises 14 residues. The V segment lost 5 bases and the J segment 6 bases; nucleotides outside the gene matches: 9. DNA for the CDR3: TGTGCCAGCAGCCCCGGACAGGGAACGCGCGAGCAGTACTTC. Its translation is CASSPGQGTREQYF.

This clonotype was counted many times. The chain uses TRBV5-1 and TRBJ2-3, with D possibly matching TRBD1 (5 bases). Germline CDR1 and CDR2: SGHRS and YFSETQ. The CDR3 spans 15 residues. V gave up 2 bases and J gave up 1 base, with 11 bases separating them. The CDR3 DNA follows: TGCGCCAGCAGCTTCCAGGGCCCAGGCACAGATACGCAGTATTTT. As protein: CASSFQGPGTDTQYF.

The rearrangement uses TRBV11-2 and TRBJ2-1, with 13 bases that match TRBD2. Germline loops: CDR1 SGHAT, CDR2 FQNNGV. The CDR3 runs 20 residues. Trimming cost V 6 bases and J 0 bases; bases outside gene matches: 14. CDR3: CASRVTSGRAGLSSYNEQFF. The CDR3 DNA reads as TGTGCCAGCAGGGTCACTAGCGGGAGGGCAGGCCTGAGCTCCTACAATGAGCAGTTCTTC.

This clonotype has at least ten counts. V usage is TRBV6-1 and J usage is TRBJ1-6; 7 bases fit TRBD1. J lost 7 bases, V lost 5 bases, and 8 bases had no gene match. The germline V gene has CDR1 MNHNS and CDR2 SASEGT. CDR3 length: 15 residues. This CDR3 reads CASSPRDRVNSPLHF. The CDR3 nucleotides are TGTGCCAGCAGTCCCCGGGACAGAGTGAATTCACCCCTCCACTTT.

This clonotype has a count of ten or more. As DNA, the CDR3 is TGTGCCAGCAGCCTCGGGACTAGCGTAGATACGCAGTATTTT. It encodes CASSLGTSVDTQYF. This chain joins TRBV3-1 and TRBJ2-3, with 10 bases lining up with TRBD2. This CDR3 comprises 14 residues. Losses at the gene ends were 4 bases for V and 5 bases for J; bases not matched to a gene: 3. CDR1 is LGHDT, CDR2 YNNKEL, per germline (reference sequence).

This clonotype was counted ten times or more. V gene TRBV12-3 or TRBV12-4 combines with J gene TRBJ2-1; 13 bases are shared with TRBD2. V shed 5 bases, J shed 7 bases, and the junction held 8 bases outside the gene matches. The CDR3 extends over 16 amino acids. The CDR3 bases are TGTGCCAGCAGTGATACTAGCGGGAGGGCCTGGAATGAGCAGTTCTTC. Translating gives CASSDTSGRAWNEQFF.

This clonotype was picked up a small number of times. The chain joins TRBV29-1 to TRBJ1-1, with a weak D call TRBD1 (5 bases). CDR3 size: 11 residues. Deletions cut 5 bases from V and 6 bases from J, with 10 bases between. Looked up from germline, CDR1 is SQVTM and CDR2 is ANQGSEA. The CDR3 nucleotides are TGCAGCGTTTGGGACTTGTCTGAAGCTTTCTTT. Encoded protein: CSVWDLSEAFF.

This clonotype was counted many times. The chain links TRBV12-3 or TRBV12-4 to TRBJ1-5; no clear D gene. The CDR3 covers 15 residues. V was clipped by 8 bases and J by 3 bases, with 17 bases between them. For the CDR3, the DNA is TGTGCCAGCGGCCACGCGGACTTTTCCAATCAGCCCCAGCATTTT. It encodes CASGHADFSNQPQHF.

The chain recombines TRBV28 with TRBJ2-1; D ambiguous. V dropped 4 bases and J dropped 6 bases, with 16 bases sitting between them. Germline V gene data show CDR1 as MDHEN and CDR2 as SYDVKM. The CDR3 covers 15 residues. The CDR3 loop reads CASSSIYGRSNEQFF. In DNA form, the CDR3 reads TGTGCCAGCAGTTCGATCTACGGACGGAGCAATGAGCAGTTCTTC.

This clonotype was counted only a few times. V usage is TRBV7-9 and J usage is TRBJ2-7; TRBD1 matches 9 bases. Looked up from germline, CDR1 is SEHNR and CDR2 is FQNEAQ (reference sequence). The CDR3 has 15 amino acids. V dropped 2 bases and J dropped 5; count of bases not matched to a gene: 7. The CDR3 loop reads CASSLFLDRGNEQYF. The CDR3 DNA follows: TGTGCCAGCAGCTTATTCCTGGACAGGGGCAACGAGCAGTACTTC.

The chain couples TRBV20-1 to TRBJ2-6, with D hard to call. CDR1 is DFQATT and CDR2 is SNEGSKA in the germline V gene (reference sequence). This CDR3 is 18 amino acids long. Trimming removed 6 bases at V and 0 bases at J, with 21 bases between. The CDR3 sequence: CSAEASVSSSSGANVLTF. CDR3 coding DNA: TGCAGTGCCGAGGCTTCGGTCAGTTCAAGCTCTGGGGCCAACGTCCTGACTTTC.

This clonotype was observed at least ten times. V is TRBV5-6 and J is TRBJ1-2, with 9 bases lining up with TRBD1. Germline values: CDR1 SGHDT, CDR2 YYEEEE. The trim removed 1 base at V and 4 bases at J, leaving 5 bases unmatched. This CDR3 comprises 15 residues. The DNA for the CDR3 is TGTGCCAGCAGCTTGAGGGACAGGGAAATCTATGGCTACACCTTC. Translation: CASSLRDREIYGYTF.